What follows describes a single TCR beta chain. Its antigen remains unknown. The sample is drawn from a study of T cell repertoires in ileal Crohn's disease. Study-level points and caveats: Every patient over 26.8% clonality showed endoscopic recurrence.

CDR1 and CDR2 from the germline V gene are SGHTA and FQGNSA. Deletions cut 5 bases from V and 7 bases from J, with 15 bases between. The CDR3 totals 14 residues. Each sample's TCRB immunosequencing used 500 to 550 nanograms of biopsy DNA. Sequencing was performed with immunoSEQ multiplex PCR; in TCRdb, only in-frame clones are kept and a portion is missing. The table records about 6,500 clones, 60% to 75% of them present only once. The sample consisted of ileal tissue. The source is an adult with Crohn's disease. The V call is TRBV7-2, the J call TRBJ1-5, with a weak D call TRBD1 (5 bases). The CDR3 nucleotides read TGTGCCAGCAGCCCCCGGGGAGGGGCGCAGCCCCAGCATTTT. It is translated as CASSPRGGAQPQHF.